A single sample is the source of the 26 T cell receptor beta chains below, sequenced in a study of CD8+CD57+ T cells in acquired aplastic anemia. For sequencing, patients were chosen who had shown expansion of CD8+CD57+ cells by flow cytometry. Researchers used genomic DNA as the template to profile TCR beta VDJ and CDR3. TCRdb called the reads again in MiXCR, with one record for every CDR3 protein. Of roughly 150,000 distinct CDR3 sequences listed, 40% to 55% are singletons. The specimen was sorted CD4+, CD8+, or CD8+CD57+ T cells (not recorded which) from PBMCs. The receptors shown here come from a human donor with aplastic anemia.

V usage is TRBV2 and J usage is TRBJ2-3; weak D call: TRBD1 (5 bases). The CDR3 loop spans 13 amino acids. The V end was cut by 6 bases, the J end by 2 bases, with 9 bases between. Germline V gene sequence: CDR1 SNHLY, CDR2 FYNNEI. The CDR3 nucleotides are TGTGCCAGCAGGAGACAGATCACAGATACGCAGTATTTT. The encoded protein is CASRRQITDTQYF.

This clonotype was seen only once. The gene calls are TRBV2 and TRBJ1-6, with a weak D call TRBD1 (5 bases). The CDR3 sequence is 15 residues long. Germline V gives CDR1 SNHLY, CDR2 FYNNEI. The V end lost 7 bases, the J end lost 7 bases, and 17 bases lay between the germline ends. In DNA, the CDR3 is TGTGCCAGCACCCGGGACGGACCTAGGAATTCACCCCTCCACTTT. It translates to CASTRDGPRNSPLHF.

The V and J genes are TRBV5-1 and TRBJ2-7; 11 bases match TRBD2. Per the germline V gene, CDR1 is SGHRS and CDR2 is YFSETQ. V lost 4 bases and J lost 7; bases outside the gene matches: 10. The CDR3 runs to 15 residues. This chain's CDR3 is CASSVAGLAVHEQYV. The CDR3 coding sequence is TGCGCCAGCAGCGTAGCGGGACTAGCGGTTCATGAGCAGTACGTC.

This clonotype was seen repeatedly, ten times or more. The V and J genes are TRBV20-1 and TRBJ2-2; unclear D gene. Germline assignment: CDR1 DFQATT and CDR2 SNEGSKA (reference sequence). This CDR3 is built from 13 residues. The V gene lost 2 bases and the J gene lost 2 bases, with 6 bases spanning the gap. CDR3 in DNA: TGCAGTGCTAGACAGGTTAACACCGGGGAGCTGTTTTTT. Translating it yields CSARQVNTGELFF.

The chain combines TRBV14 with TRBJ2-5; 8 bases match TRBD2. Germline V gene lookup returns CDR1 SGHDN and CDR2 FVKESK. There are 16 residues in the CDR3. The V gene end was trimmed by 1 base and the J gene end by 5 bases; junction bases not matched to a gene: 9. CDR3 residues: CASSQGVVAGRETQYF. The CDR3 coding sequence is TGTGCCAGCAGCCAAGGGGTAGTAGCGGGGAGGGAGACCCAGTACTTC.

This clonotype came up many times. The V and J genes are TRBV7-7 and TRBJ1-2, with D unresolved. Trimming took off 5 bases at V and 2 bases at J, with 9 bases between the two ends. The CDR3 loop spans 13 amino acids. From germline, CDR1 is SSHAT and CDR2 FNYEAQ (reference sequence). In nucleotides, the CDR3 is TGTGCCAGCAGCAAAACACAAAACTATGGCTACACCTTC. It is translated as CASSKTQNYGYTF.

The chain is built from TRBV6-5 and TRBJ2-7; the match to TRBD2 covers 14 bases. V gave up 2 bases and J gave up 6 bases; unmatched junction bases: 6. CDR3 length: 16 residues. Looked up from germline, CDR1 is MNHEY and CDR2 is SVGAGI. The CDR3 region has the DNA TGTGCCAGCAGTTACCGGACTAGCGGGGGGTGGAGCGAGCAGTACTTC. It codes for CASSYRTSGGWSEQYF.

This clonotype was counted only a few times. The chain carries TRBV9 and TRBJ1-2, with 7 bases that match TRBD1. This CDR3 region has 15 residues. Germline V CDR1 and CDR2: SGDLS, YYNGEE. The J segment lost 7 bases and the V segment lost 4 bases, leaving 13 bases of the junction unmatched. Here the CDR3 DNA reads TGTGCCAGCAGCCCCTCGGATCGACAGGGAGGTGGCTACACCTTC. The encoded protein is CASSPSDRQGGGYTF. The full variable domain, completed using reference TRBV9 and TRBJ1-2, is DSGVTQTPKHLITATGQRVTLRCSPRSGDLSVYWYQQSLDQGLQFLIQYYNGEERAKGNILERFSAQQFPDLHSELNLSSLELGDSALYFCASSPSDRQGGGYTFGSGTRLTVV.

This clonotype was counted a single time. V is TRBV9 and J is TRBJ2-3; no reliable D call. The CDR3 is made up of 13 amino acids. Trimming pared 0 bases from V and 3 bases from J, leaving 5 bases between. From germline, CDR1 is SGDLS and CDR2 YYNGEE. DNA for the CDR3: TGTGCCAGCAGCGTAGAGAGGACAGATACGCAGTATTTT. Translation gives CASSVERTDTQYF.

This clonotype was seen repeatedly, ten times or more. The chain recombines TRBV4-2 with TRBJ2-7; 8 bases align to TRBD1. The CDR3 is made up of 15 amino acids. Germline loops: CDR1 LGHNA, CDR2 YNFKEQ. The junction had 7 bases not matched to a gene; V was cut back by 0 bases and J by 6 bases. The DNA of the CDR3 is TGTGCCAGCAGCCAAGATTACCGGACAGGGCGCGAGCAGTACTTC. It yields the protein CASSQDYRTGREQYF.

Many counts were recorded for this clonotype. The V gene is TRBV11-1, the J gene TRBJ2-1; tentatively, D is TRBD1 or TRBD2 (5 bases each). The CDR3 extends over 15 amino acids. Deletions cut 5 bases from V and 7 bases from J, with 18 bases between. Germline lookup yields CDR1 SGHAT and CDR2 FQDESV (reference sequence). CDR3 coding DNA: TGTGCCAGCAGCCCCATTCCGGGGCCGGGGAATGAGCAGTTCTTC. Translation gives CASSPIPGPGNEQFF.

In this sample, this clonotype turned up many times. The chain recombines TRBV4-2 with TRBJ1-5; D may be TRBD1 (6 bases). Germline V gene lookup returns CDR1 LGHNA and CDR2 YNFKEQ. CDR3 length equals 15 residues. V was pared by 3 bases and J by 0 bases, with 9 bases between. CDR3 amino acids: CASSQGQNSNQPQHF. The CDR3 DNA sequence: TGTGCCAGCAGCCAGGGACAAAATAGCAATCAGCCCCAGCATTTT.

The CDR3 protein is CATSRDTSSYEQYF. CDR3 sequence (DNA): TGTGCCACCAGCAGAGATACCAGTAGCTACGAGCAGTACTTC. The chain joins TRBV15 to TRBJ2-7; D not resolved. The CDR3 loop spans 14 amino acids. V lost 0 bases, J lost 3 bases, and 9 bases lay in between. CDR1 is LNHNV and CDR2 is YYDKDF in the germline V gene (reference sequence).

This clonotype occurred a few times. This chain connects TRBV6-5 to TRBJ1-1; D possibly corresponds to TRBD1 (6 bases). Per the germline V gene, CDR1 is MNHEY and CDR2 is SVGAGI. This CDR3 is 14 amino acids long. V lost 0 bases and J lost 11, with 16 bases in between. This chain's CDR3 is CASSYSPGQRAAFF. CDR3 DNA: TGTGCCAGCAGTTACTCTCCGGGACAAAGGGCCGCTTTCTTT.

The V gene is TRBV7-8, the J gene TRBJ2-2; D is unclear. Per the germline V gene, CDR1 is SGHVS and CDR2 is FQNEAQ. The CDR3 is made up of 12 amino acids. Trimming took off 1 base at V and 8 bases at J, with 5 bases between the two ends. The CDR3 DNA reads as TGTGCCAGCAGCTTAGTACTAGGGGAGCTGTTTTTT. This codes for CASSLVLGELFF.

V and J are TRBV12-3 or TRBV12-4 and TRBJ2-3, with 15 bases aligning to TRBD2. V shed 5 bases, J shed 4 bases, and the junction held 10 bases outside the gene matches. This CDR3 spans 18 amino acids. CDR3 protein: CASSTRTSGGAAPDTQYF. CDR3 nucleotides: TGTGCCAGCAGTACACGGACTAGCGGGGGGGCGGCCCCAGATACGCAGTATTTT.

A word on this clonotype: A read error is possible here, since a much larger clone lies one base away. The rearrangement uses TRBV20-1 and TRBJ2-1, with 9 bases that match TRBD2. The germline CDR1 and CDR2 sequences are DFQATT and SNEGSKA (reference sequence). Trimming took 1 base from V and 7 from J; bases not matched to a gene: 11. CDR3 length: 16 amino acids. The CDR3 nucleotides are TGCAGTGCTAGAGGTTTTGGCGGGAGGGCCTCTAATGAGCAGTTCTTC. Translated, it gives CSARGFGGRASNEQFF.

This clonotype was recorded many times. One end of the junction does not line up with germline, which may come from a read error. The V call is TRBV4-3, the J call TRBJ1-2; maybe TRBD1 (6 bases). The CDR3 runs 14 residues. From germline, CDR1 is LGHNA and CDR2 YSLEER. The CDR3: CASSQAGQLYDYTF. In nucleotides, the CDR3 is TGCGCCAGCAGCCAAGCCGGACAGCTCTATGACTACACCTTC.

This clonotype was seen a single time. The chain links TRBV2 to TRBJ2-7, with a possible D match to TRBD1 (6 bases). Trimming took 6 bases from V and 5 from J, leaving 23 bases between them. Germline CDR1 and CDR2: SNHLY and FYNNEI. This CDR3 contains 16 residues. CDR3 sequence: CASRRGGTGPGDEQYF. CDR3 in DNA: TGTGCCAGCAGAAGAGGGGGAACGGGCCCCGGGGACGAGCAGTACTTC.

This clonotype was seen at least ten times. This chain links TRBV20-1 with TRBJ1-2; 9 bases fit TRBD1. The germline V gene has CDR1 DFQATT and CDR2 SNEGSKA (reference sequence). This CDR3 has 14 residues. V lost 5 bases and J lost 8; bases outside the gene matches: 12. The CDR3 is CSASLGQGLGGYTF. DNA of the CDR3: TGCAGTGCTTCCTTGGGACAGGGTTTGGGAGGCTACACCTTC.

In this sample, this clonotype turned up a few times. This sequence joins TRBV29-1 and TRBJ2-6; D is ambiguous. Germline V gene sequence: CDR1 SQVTM, CDR2 ANQGSEA. CDR3 length: 12 residues. The V end lost 4 bases, the J end lost 3 bases, and 4 bases lay between the germline ends. The DNA for the CDR3 is TGCAGCGTTGGAGGTGGGGCCAACGTCCTGACTTTC. This encodes CSVGGGANVLTF. Full variable domain (rest looked up from reference TRBV29-1 and TRBJ2-6): SAVISQKPSRDICQRGTSLTIQCQVDSQVTMMFWYRQQPGQSLTLIATANQGSEATYESGFVIDKFPISRPNLTFSTLTVSNMSPEDSSIYLCSVGGGANVLTFGAGSRLTVL.

The CDR3 DNA is TGTGCCATCAGTTCCGACCTGAACACTGAAGCTTTCTTT. This codes for CAISSDLNTEAFF. The V gene is TRBV10-3, the J gene TRBJ1-1; unclear D gene. CDR1 is ENHRY, CDR2 SYGVKD, per germline. With 5 bases removed from V and 0 bases from J, the gap between germline ends came to 7 bases. The CDR3 has 13 amino acids.

The chain employs TRBV10-2 and TRBJ2-7; 8 nucleotides align to TRBD1. The CDR3 runs to 14 residues. V lost 3 bases and J lost 3; bases outside the gene matches: 4. Germline CDR1 is WSHSY and CDR2 is SAAADI. This chain's CDR3 is CASSEQGGFYEQYF. In DNA, the CDR3 is TGCGCCAGCAGTGAACAGGGGGGCTTCTACGAGCAGTACTTC.

A word on this clonotype: One end of the junction does not line up with germline, which may come from a read error. The rearrangement links TRBV20-1 to TRBJ2-7; 7 positions agree with TRBD1. Germline-derived CDR1 and CDR2 are DFQATT and SNEGSKA (reference sequence). CDR3 length: 14 residues. The CDR3 coding sequence is TGCAGTGCTTCAAATCGAGGACAGGCCTACGAGCGGTACTTC. As protein: CSASNRGQAYERYF.

The DNA for the CDR3 is TGTGCCAGCAGTGAACAATTGAGGGACAATGAGCAGTTCTTC. Translated, it gives CASSEQLRDNEQFF. The V gene is TRBV2, the J gene TRBJ2-1; tentatively, D is TRBD2 (5 bases). The CDR3 has 14 residues. Trimming shortened V by 2 bases and J by 5 bases, and 10 bases separated the two germline ends. Germline CDR1 reads SNHLY; CDR2 reads FYNNEI.

This chain uses TRBV20-1 with TRBJ2-5, with TRBD2 matching over 11 bases. The CDR3 has 15 amino acids. J was trimmed by 6 bases and V by 0 bases; bases with no gene match: 6. Germline lookup yields CDR1 DFQATT and CDR2 SNEGSKA (reference sequence). CDR3 region: CSARDSGGVYQTQYF. CDR3 nucleotide sequence: TGCAGTGCTAGAGATAGCGGGGGGGTTTATCAGACCCAGTACTTC.